A selection of T cell receptor beta chains follows, all from one sample in a study of PD-1 blockade in classical Hodgkin lymphoma. This table comes from immunoSEQ multiplex PCR, and its TCRdb copy is limited to in-frame clones, with some not included. In the table there are approximately 44,000 clones, 55% to 75% of which are singletons. Here the sequenced sample was peripheral blood mononuclear cells (PBMCs), taken at baseline. These receptors were taken from a human donor with classical Hodgkin lymphoma. Each CDR3 is given with its conserved first and last residue. The D gene is left open where the match is weak. Size values are once, few and many counts, or a class for expanded clones, and some rows have none.

>.|TRBJ1-3|TRBV18|16|.
TGTGCCAGCTCAACTTCAGGGTTCTCGTCTGGAAACACCATATATTTT
CASSTSGFSSGNTIYF
>.|TRBJ2-3|TRBV18|16|TRBD1
TGTGCCAGCTCACCAATCCAGGGGGCAAGCACAGATACGCAGTATTTT
CASSPIQGASTDTQYF
>.|TRBJ2-1|TRBV6-5|12|.
TGTGCCAGCAGTTACGGAAACAATGAGCAGTTCTTC
CASSYGNNEQFF
>.|TRBJ2-7|TRBV10-3|13|.
TGTGCCATCAGGGACGGACAGACCTACGAGCAGTACTTC
CAIRDGQTYEQYF
>once|TRBJ2-5|TRBV30|13|.
TGTGCCTTCACAGACGGCCACCAAGAGACCCAGTACTTC
CAFTDGHQETQYF
>few|TRBJ1-1|TRBV11-2|12|.
TGTGCCAGCAGCTTAGGAAGGGAGGTGGCTTTCTTT
CASSLGREVAFF
>medium-sized|TRBJ1-2|TRBV4-2|15|TRBD1
TGTGCCAGCAGCCAAGAGGGACAGTATAACTATGGCTACACCTTC
CASSQEGQYNYGYTF
>.|TRBJ2-5|TRBV5-6|13|.
TGTGCCAGCAGCTTGGTCGGGCAAGAGACCCAGTACTTC
CASSLVGQETQYF
>.|TRBJ1-4|TRBV10-3|15|.
TGTGCCATCAGTGAGTCGGGAGGGACTAATGAAAAACTGTTTTTT
CAISESGGTNEKLFF
>.|TRBJ2-2|TRBV29-1|14|.
TGCAGCGCGACCCATCCGGGGAACACCGGGGAGCTGTTTTTT
CSATHPGNTGELFF
>.|TRBJ2-7|TRBV30|14|.
TGTGCCTGGGACGGAGCTGGGGCTTACTACGAGCAGTACTTC
CAWDGAGAYYEQYF
>.|TRBJ2-2|TRBV14|14|.
TGTGCCAGCAGTCTAAAGGTGAACACCGGGGAGCTGTTTTTT
CASSLKVNTGELFF
>.|TRBJ2-5|TRBV6-4|16|.
TGTGCCAGCAGTGACTCGAGAAGGTTCGGTCGTGAGACCCAGTACTTC
CASSDSRRFGRETQYF
>.|TRBJ1-1|TRBV6-5|14|.
TGTGCCAGCAGCATAGGGGTGGGGAACACTGAAGCTTTCTTT
CASSIGVGNTEAFF
>.|TRBJ2-1|TRBV18|18|TRBD2
TGTGCCAGCTCACCACCAGTTAGCGGGAGTCTCTCCTACAATGAGCAGTTCTTC
CASSPPVSGSLSYNEQFF
>few|TRBJ2-1|TRBV9|14|.
TGTGCCAGCAGCGGGCACGAGTTCTTCAATGAGCAGTTCTTC
CASSGHEFFNEQFF
>.|TRBJ2-2|TRBV7-6|14|.
TGTGCCAGCAGCTCTCAACGTGGCACCGGGGAGCTGTTTTTT
CASSSQRGTGELFF
>.|TRBJ1-1|TRBV5-6|16|.
TGTGCCAGCACCCCGAAGCTGGCAGGAGTGAACACTGAAGCTTTCTTT
CASTPKLAGVNTEAFF
>.|TRBJ2-7|TRBV6-5|12|.
TGTGCCAGCAGTTACCTGGGAAACGAGCAGTACTTC
CASSYLGNEQYF
>.|TRBJ2-1|TRBV7-2|16|.
TGTGCCAGCAGCCTTCCTCCGGCGGGTGGGTACAATGAGCAGTTCTTC
CASSLPPAGGYNEQFF
>.|TRBJ2-1|TRBV30|14|TRBD2
TGTGCCTGGAGGAAAGCGGGGTCTCTGGGGGGGCAGTTCTTC
CAWRKAGSLGGQFF
>.|TRBJ2-1|TRBV6-5|11|.
TGTGCCGGGAACAATGCCAATGAGCAGTTCTTC
CAGNNANEQFF
>.|TRBJ1-5|TRBV6-4|13|.
TGTGCCAGCAGTGATGTCGTCGGTCGGCCCCAGCATTTT
CASSDVVGRPQHF
>few|TRBJ2-3|TRBV9|15|.
TGTGCCAGCAGCGTAGCTTTGGGGGCGGCAGATACGCAGTATTTT
CASSVALGAADTQYF
>.|TRBJ1-1|TRBV5-1|13|TRBD1
TGCGCCAGCAGCATGGGACAGGGGACTGAAGCTTTCTTT
CASSMGQGTEAFF
>.|TRBJ2-7|TRBV4-3|16|TRBD1
TGCGCCAGCAGCCAAATAAGGCCGGGACAGCGGCTCGAGCAGTACTTC
CASSQIRPGQRLEQYF
>.|TRBJ2-7|TRBV9|13|.
TGTGCCAGCAGCGTCGCACAGCAAAACGAGCAGTACTTC
CASSVAQQNEQYF
>few|TRBJ2-7|TRBV11-2|11|.
TGTGCCAGCAGCCTGGGGGCAGGGCAGTACTTC
CASSLGAGQYF
>.|TRBJ2-7|TRBV30|13|.
TGTGCCTGGAGTGTACTGGGGCCCCAATCGGAGTACTTC
CAWSVLGPQSEYF
>.|TRBJ2-5|TRBV15|13|.
TGTGCCACCAGCAGAGATAGGTCAGAGACCCAGTACTTC
CATSRDRSETQYF
>.|TRBJ1-1|TRBV6-1|14|.
TGTGCCAGCAGTGAAGCGCTGAGGGGCATTGAAGCTTTCTTT
CASSEALRGIEAFF
>.|TRBJ1-3|TRBV5-1|15|.
TGCGCCAGCAGCCTAAGCCACGTCCCTGGAAACACCATATATTTT
CASSLSHVPGNTIYF
>.|TRBJ2-3|TRBV5-6|15|TRBD2
TGTGCCAGCAGCTTGTATAGCGGGGTTCCAGATACGCAGTATTTT
CASSLYSGVPDTQYF
>.|TRBJ2-2|TRBV11-3|13|.
TGTGCCAGCAGCCTTAGAATCACCGGGGAGCTGTTTTTT
CASSLRITGELFF
>.|TRBJ2-1|TRBV7-2|15|TRBD2
TGTGCCAGCAGCGTAGATGTTACCGCGGGGGATGAGCAGTTCTTC
CASSVDVTAGDEQFF
>.|TRBJ1-1|TRBV9|15|.
TGTGCCAGCAGCGTTTTTGCAGGGGAGAACACTGAAGCTTTCTTT
CASSVFAGENTEAFF
>.|TRBJ1-2|TRBV25-1|18|.
TGTGCCAGCAGTGAATTTGAGGGGCGACCCTCCGATAACTATGGCTACACCTTC
CASSEFEGRPSDNYGYTF
>once|TRBJ1-2|TRBV9|13|.
TGTGCCAGCAGCCCCCGCCCAAAGTATGGCTACACCTTC
CASSPRPKYGYTF
>.|TRBJ2-1|TRBV7-9|15|TRBD2
TGTGCCAGCAGTGGTCTGAGCGGGAGAGACAATGAGCAGTTCTTC
CASSGLSGRDNEQFF
>.|TRBJ2-2|TRBV19|11|.
TGTGCCAGTAACTTGGCCGGGGAGCTGTTTTTT
CASNLAGELFF
>once|TRBJ1-3|TRBV9|15|TRBD1
TGTGCCAGCAGCATGACAGGGGGCTCTGGAAACACCATATATTTT
CASSMTGGSGNTIYF
>.|TRBJ1-1|TRBV28|16|.
TGTGCCAGCAGTTTGATTTCTAGGGGCCTGTCGATGGTGGCTTTCTTT
CASSLISRGLSMVAFF
>.|TRBJ2-1|TRBV27|18|TRBD2
TGTGCCAGCAGTACCGGGACTAGCGGGAGTCTTTCTTACAATGAGCAGTTCTTC
CASSTGTSGSLSYNEQFF
>.|TRBJ1-1|TRBV7-6|17|.
TGTGCCAGCAGCTTTCAGGGAATGGATGATATGAACGCTGAAGCTTTCTTT
CASSFQGMDDMNAEAFF
>once|TRBJ1-1|TRBV29-1|14|.
TGCAGCGTGGCTGGGGGTCAGGGGAACACTGAAGCTTTCTTT
CSVAGGQGNTEAFF
>.|TRBJ2-7|TRBV6-6|11|.
TGTGCCAGCAGTTTTTGGGGGGAGCAGTACTTC
CASSFWGEQYF
>.|TRBJ1-1|TRBV27|14|.
TGTGCCAGCAGTTCATCCCCCAGACCCACTGAAGCTTTCTTT
CASSSSPRPTEAFF
>.|TRBJ2-5|TRBV9|14|.
TGTGCCAGCAGCGCAGGAGGGGGGGAAGAGACCCAGTACTTC
CASSAGGGEETQYF
>few|TRBJ1-2|TRBV29-1|11|TRBD1
TGCAGCGTCAGACAGGGGGATGGCTACACCTTC
CSVRQGDGYTF
>.|TRBJ2-1|TRBV7-8|18|TRBD2
TGTGCCAGCAGCGAGAGGCCGGCTAGCGGGGATACGGTTGGTGAGCAGTTCTTC
CASSERPASGDTVGEQFF
>.|TRBJ2-3|TRBV14|15|.
TGTGCCAGCAGCCCGTGGACAGCCAGCACAGATACGCAGTATTTT
CASSPWTASTDTQYF
>.|TRBJ2-7|TRBV9|16|.
TGTGCCAGCAGCGCTCCGGCGGGGCAGGGGAGCTACGAGCAGTACTTC
CASSAPAGQGSYEQYF
>.|TRBJ1-3|TRBV6-5|15|TRBD1
TGTGCCAGCAGTTCCACAGGGGGTCCCGGAAACACCATATATTTT
CASSSTGGPGNTIYF
>.|TRBJ1-1|TRBV4-3|15|.
TGCGCCAGCAGCCAAGATTCCCGGGGTTACACTGAAGCTTTCTTT
CASSQDSRGYTEAFF
>.|TRBJ1-2|TRBV9|17|TRBD1
TGTGCCAGCAGCCTGGGAGGGATCGGACAGGAAAACTATGGCTACACCTTC
CASSLGGIGQENYGYTF
>.|TRBJ1-4|TRBV30|12|.
TGTGCCTGGAACTCCATCAATGAAAAACTGTTTTTT
CAWNSINEKLFF
>few|TRBJ2-1|TRBV2|15|TRBD1
TGTGCCAGTGGGGGGGGACAGGGGCTTTACAATGAGCAGTTCTTC
CASGGGQGLYNEQFF